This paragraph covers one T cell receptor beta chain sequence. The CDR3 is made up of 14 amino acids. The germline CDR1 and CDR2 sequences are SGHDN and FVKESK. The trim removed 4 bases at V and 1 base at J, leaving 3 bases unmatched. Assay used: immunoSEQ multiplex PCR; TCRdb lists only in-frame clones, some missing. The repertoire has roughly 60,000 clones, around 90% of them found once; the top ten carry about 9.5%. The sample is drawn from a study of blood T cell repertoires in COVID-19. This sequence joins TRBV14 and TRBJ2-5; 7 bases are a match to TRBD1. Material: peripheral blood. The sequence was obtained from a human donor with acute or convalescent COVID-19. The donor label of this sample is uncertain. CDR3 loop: CASSLGQIQETQYF. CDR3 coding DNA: TGTGCCAGCAGCCTGGGACAGATCCAAGAGACCCAGTACTTC.